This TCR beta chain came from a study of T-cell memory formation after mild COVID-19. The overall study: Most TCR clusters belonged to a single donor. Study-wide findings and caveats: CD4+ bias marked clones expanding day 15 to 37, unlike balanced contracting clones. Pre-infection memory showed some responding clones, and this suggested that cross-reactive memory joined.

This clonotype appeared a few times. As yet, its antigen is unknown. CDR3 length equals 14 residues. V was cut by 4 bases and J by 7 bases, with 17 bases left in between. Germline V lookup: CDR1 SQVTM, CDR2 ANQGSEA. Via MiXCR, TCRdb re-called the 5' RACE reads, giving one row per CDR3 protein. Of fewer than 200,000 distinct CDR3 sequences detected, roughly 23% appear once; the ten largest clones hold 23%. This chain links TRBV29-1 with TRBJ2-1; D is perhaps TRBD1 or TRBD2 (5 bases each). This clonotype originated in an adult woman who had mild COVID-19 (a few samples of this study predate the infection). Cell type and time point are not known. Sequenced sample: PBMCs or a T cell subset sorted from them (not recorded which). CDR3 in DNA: TGCAGCGTTGGGCCCTCCGGGACCGATAATGAGCAGTTCTTC. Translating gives CSVGPSGTDNEQFF.